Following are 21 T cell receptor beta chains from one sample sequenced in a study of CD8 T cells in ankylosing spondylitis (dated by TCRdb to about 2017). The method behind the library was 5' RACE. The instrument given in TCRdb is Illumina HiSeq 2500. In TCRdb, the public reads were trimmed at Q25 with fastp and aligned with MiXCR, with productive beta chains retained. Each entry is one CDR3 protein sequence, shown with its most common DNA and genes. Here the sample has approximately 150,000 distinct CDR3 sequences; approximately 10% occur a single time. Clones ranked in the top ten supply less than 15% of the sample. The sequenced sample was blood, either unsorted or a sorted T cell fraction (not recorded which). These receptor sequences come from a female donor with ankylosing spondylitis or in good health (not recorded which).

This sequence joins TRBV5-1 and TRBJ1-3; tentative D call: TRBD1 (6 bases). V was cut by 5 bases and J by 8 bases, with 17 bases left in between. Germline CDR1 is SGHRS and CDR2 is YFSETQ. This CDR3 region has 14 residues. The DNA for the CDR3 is TGCGCCAGCAGGACGGGGACATCTGGCGACACCATATATTTT. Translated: CASRTGTSGDTIYF.

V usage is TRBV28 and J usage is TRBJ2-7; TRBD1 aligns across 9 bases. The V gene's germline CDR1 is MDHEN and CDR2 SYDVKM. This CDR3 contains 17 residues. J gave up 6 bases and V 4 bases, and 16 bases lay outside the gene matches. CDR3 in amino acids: CASSSLSGRTGVLEQYF. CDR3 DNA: TGTGCCAGCAGTTCCCTATCGGGACGGACAGGGGTCCTCGAGCAGTACTTC.

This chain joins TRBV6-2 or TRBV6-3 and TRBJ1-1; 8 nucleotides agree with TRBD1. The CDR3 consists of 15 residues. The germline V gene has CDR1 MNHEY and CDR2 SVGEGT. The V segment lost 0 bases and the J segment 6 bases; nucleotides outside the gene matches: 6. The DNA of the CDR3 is TGTGCCAGCAGTTACTCGAGCAGGGGGCGTGCTGAAGCTTTCTTT. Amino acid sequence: CASSYSSRGRAEAFF.

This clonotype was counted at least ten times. DNA for the CDR3: TGTGCCAGCAGCGGGGACAGATGGCCCCAGCATTTT. Its translation: CASSGDRWPQHF. The genes are TRBV6-2 or TRBV6-3 and TRBJ1-5, with 7 bases matching TRBD1. Germline V CDR1 and CDR2: MNHEY, SVGEGT. Germline trimming cut 6 bases from V and 9 bases from J; bases unmatched to any gene: 5. CDR3 length: 12 amino acids.

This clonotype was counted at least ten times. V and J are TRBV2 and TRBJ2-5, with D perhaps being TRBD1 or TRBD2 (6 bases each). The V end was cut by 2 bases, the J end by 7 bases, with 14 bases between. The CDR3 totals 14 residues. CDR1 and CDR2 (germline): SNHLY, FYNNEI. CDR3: CASSEPGAGGTQYF. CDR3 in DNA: TGTGCCAGCAGTGAACCGGGGGCCGGGGGGACCCAGTACTTC.

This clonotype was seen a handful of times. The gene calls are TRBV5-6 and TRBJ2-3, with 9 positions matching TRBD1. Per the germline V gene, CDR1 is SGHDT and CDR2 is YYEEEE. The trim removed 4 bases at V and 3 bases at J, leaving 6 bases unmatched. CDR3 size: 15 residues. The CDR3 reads CASSLQGALTDTQYF. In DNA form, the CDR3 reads TGTGCCAGCAGCCTACAGGGGGCTCTGACAGATACGCAGTATTTT.

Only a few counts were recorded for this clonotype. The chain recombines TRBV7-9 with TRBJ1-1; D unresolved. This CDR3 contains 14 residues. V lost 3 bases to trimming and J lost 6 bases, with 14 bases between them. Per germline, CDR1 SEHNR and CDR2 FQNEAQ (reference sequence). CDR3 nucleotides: TGTGCCAGCAGCTTGGAACAGAGGATGGCTGAAGCTTTCTTT. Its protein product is CASSLEQRMAEAFF.

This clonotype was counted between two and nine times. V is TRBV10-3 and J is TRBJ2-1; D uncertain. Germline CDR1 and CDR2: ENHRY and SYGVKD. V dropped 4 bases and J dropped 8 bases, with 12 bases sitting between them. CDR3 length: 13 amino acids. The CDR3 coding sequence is TGTGCCATCAGTGTCGGTTTGGATGATGAGCAGTTCTTC. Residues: CAISVGLDDEQFF.

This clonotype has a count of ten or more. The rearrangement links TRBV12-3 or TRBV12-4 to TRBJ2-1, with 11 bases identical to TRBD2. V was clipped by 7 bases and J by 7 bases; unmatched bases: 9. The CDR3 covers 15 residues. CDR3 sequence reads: CASTSFSGRANEQFF. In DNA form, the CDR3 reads TGTGCCAGCACCTCGTTTAGCGGGAGGGCGAATGAGCAGTTCTTC.

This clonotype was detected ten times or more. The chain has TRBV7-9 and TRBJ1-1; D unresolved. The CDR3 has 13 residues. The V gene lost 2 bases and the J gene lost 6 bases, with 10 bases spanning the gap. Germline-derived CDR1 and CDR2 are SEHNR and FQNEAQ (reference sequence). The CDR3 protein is CASSLSGNAEAFF. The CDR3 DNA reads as TGTGCCAGCAGCTTATCGGGGAATGCTGAAGCTTTCTTT.

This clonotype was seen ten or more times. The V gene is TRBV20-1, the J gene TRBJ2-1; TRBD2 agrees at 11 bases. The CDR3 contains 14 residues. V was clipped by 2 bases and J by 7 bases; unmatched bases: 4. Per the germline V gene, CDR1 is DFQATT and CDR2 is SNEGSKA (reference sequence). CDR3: CSARSTSGRNEQFF. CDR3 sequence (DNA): TGCAGTGCTAGATCTACTAGCGGGAGAAATGAGCAGTTCTTC.

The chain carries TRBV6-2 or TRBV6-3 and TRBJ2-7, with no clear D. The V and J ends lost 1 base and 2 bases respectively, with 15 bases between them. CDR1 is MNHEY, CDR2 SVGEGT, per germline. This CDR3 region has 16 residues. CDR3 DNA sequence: TGTGCCAGCAGTTACTTTCCCCCGACCACGCCCTACGAGCAGTACTTC. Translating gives CASSYFPPTTPYEQYF.

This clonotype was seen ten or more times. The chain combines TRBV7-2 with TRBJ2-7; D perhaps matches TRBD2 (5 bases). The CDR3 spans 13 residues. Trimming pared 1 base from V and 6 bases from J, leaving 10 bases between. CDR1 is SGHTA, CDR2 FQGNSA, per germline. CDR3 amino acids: CASSLGGGGEQYF. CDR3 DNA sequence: TGTGCCAGCAGCTTAGGAGGAGGAGGCGAGCAGTACTTC.

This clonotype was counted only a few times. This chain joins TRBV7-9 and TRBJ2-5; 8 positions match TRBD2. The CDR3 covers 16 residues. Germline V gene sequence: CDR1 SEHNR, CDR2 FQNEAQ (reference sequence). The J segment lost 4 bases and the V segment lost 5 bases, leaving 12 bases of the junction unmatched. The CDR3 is CASSHAQRERGETQYF. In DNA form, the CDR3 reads TGTGCCAGCAGCCACGCCCAGCGGGAGAGGGGAGAGACCCAGTACTTC.

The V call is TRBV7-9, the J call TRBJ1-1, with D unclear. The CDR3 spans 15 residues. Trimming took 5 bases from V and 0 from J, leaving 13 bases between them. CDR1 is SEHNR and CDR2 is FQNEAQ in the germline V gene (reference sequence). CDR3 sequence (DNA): TGTGCCAGCAGCCCCCGGGAGCGACTGAACACTGAAGCTTTCTTT. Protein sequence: CASSPRERLNTEAFF.

CDR3 sequence reads: CASSTGQGPFYEQYF. The CDR3 coding sequence is TGTGCCAGCAGCACCGGACAGGGGCCCTTTTACGAGCAGTACTTC. This chain connects TRBV11-2 to TRBJ2-7; 9 nucleotides line up with TRBD1. The CDR3 length is 15 residues. V was clipped by 5 bases and J by 4 bases; unmatched bases: 9. The germline V gene has CDR1 SGHAT and CDR2 FQNNGV.

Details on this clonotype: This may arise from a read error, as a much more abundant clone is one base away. The CDR3 coding sequence is TGTGCCAGCAGTTTGATAGCCCCGACTAGCGGGGCGGATCTCACATATACGCAGTATTTT. It specifies CASSLIAPTSGADLTYTQYF. The chain has TRBV12-3 or TRBV12-4 and TRBJ2-3; 11 bases are shared with TRBD2. The CDR3 is 20 amino acids.

The CDR3 nucleotides are TGTGCCAGCAGTCGGGAAAATCCTAGCACAGATACGCAGTATTTT. Its translation is CASSRENPSTDTQYF. The chain couples TRBV27 to TRBJ2-3, with a possible D match to TRBD2 (5 bases). V was cut by 5 bases and J by 0 bases, with 12 bases left in between. This CDR3 comprises 15 residues. Germline V gives CDR1 MNHEY, CDR2 SMNVEV (reference sequence).

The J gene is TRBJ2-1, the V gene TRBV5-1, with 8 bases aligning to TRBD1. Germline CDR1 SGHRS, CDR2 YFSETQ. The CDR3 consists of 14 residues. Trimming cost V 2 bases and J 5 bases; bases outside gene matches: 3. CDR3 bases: TGCGCCAGCAGCTTCCGGGACAGGAACAATGAGCAGTTCTTC. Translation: CASSFRDRNNEQFF. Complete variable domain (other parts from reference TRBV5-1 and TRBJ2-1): KAGVTQTPRYLIKTRGQQVTLSCSPISGHRSVSWYQQTPGQGLQFLFEYFSETQRNKGNFPGRFSGRQFSNSRSEMNVSTLELGDSALYLCASSFRDRNNEQFFGPGTRLTVL.

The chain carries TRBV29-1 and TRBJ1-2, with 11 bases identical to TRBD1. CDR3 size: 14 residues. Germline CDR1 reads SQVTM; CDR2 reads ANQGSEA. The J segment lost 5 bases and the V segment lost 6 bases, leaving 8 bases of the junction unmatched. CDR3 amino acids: CSVSGTGGIYGYTF. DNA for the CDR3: TGCAGCGTCTCGGGGACAGGGGGAATATATGGCTACACCTTC.

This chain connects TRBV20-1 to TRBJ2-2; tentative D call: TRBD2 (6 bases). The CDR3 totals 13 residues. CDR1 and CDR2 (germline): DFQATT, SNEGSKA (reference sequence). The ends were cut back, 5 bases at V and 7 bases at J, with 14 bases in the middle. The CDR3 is CSAWDSLGGELFF. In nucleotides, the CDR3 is TGCAGTGCTTGGGACTCCTTGGGCGGGGAGCTGTTTTTT.